The 5 T cell receptor beta chains in this list originate from one sample, sequenced in a study of T cell responses to AZD1222 COVID-19 vaccine. Measured with immunoSEQ multiplex PCR; TCRdb has only the in-frame clones, and not every one. Among about 49,000 clones listed, 65% to 80% were seen once. Sequencing used peripheral blood, obtained on day 0 of MenACWY control vaccination. These TCRs come from an adult in good health.

The V call is TRBV28, the J call TRBJ2-7; 7 nucleotides line up with TRBD2. The CDR3 extends over 12 amino acids. Germline trimming cut 7 bases from V and 4 bases from J; bases unmatched to any gene: 4. Germline CDR1 is MDHEN and CDR2 is SYDVKM. The CDR3 loop is CASTRGSYEQYF. DNA of the CDR3: TGTGCCAGCACTCGCGGGAGTTACGAGCAGTACTTC.

The chain couples TRBV5-1 to TRBJ1-1; no reliable D call. CDR1 is SGHRS, CDR2 YFSETQ, per germline. This CDR3 has 14 residues. The germline V and J ends were trimmed by 0 bases and 0 bases, with 6 bases remaining between them. The CDR3 sequence is CASSLETMNTEAFF. CDR3 in DNA: TGCGCCAGCAGCTTGGAGACCATGAACACTGAAGCTTTCTTT.

Comment on this clone: Compared with germline, one end of the junction differs, possibly owing to a read error. This sequence joins TRBV18 and TRBJ1-5; weak D call: TRBD1 (5 bases). Looked up from germline, CDR1 is KGHSH and CDR2 is LQKENI. CDR3 length: 14 residues. The CDR3 here is CASSPGRGNQSQHF. The CDR3 nucleotides are TGTGCCAGCTCACCCGGAAGGGGCAATCAGTCCCAGCATTTT. The whole variable domain, filled in from reference TRBV18 and TRBJ1-5, reads NAGVMQNPRHLVRRRGQEARLRCSPMKGHSHVYWYRQLPEEGLKFMVYLQKENIIDESGMPKERFSAEFPKEGPSILRIQQVVRGDSAAYFCASSPGRGNQSQHFGDGTRLSIL.

The chain recombines TRBV19 with TRBJ2-3; D uncertain. The V end was cut by 2 bases, the J end by 0 bases, with 6 bases between. Germline V gene lookup returns CDR1 LNHDA and CDR2 SQIVND (reference sequence). This CDR3 comprises 14 residues. This CDR3 is CASSIRSSTDTQYF. For the CDR3, the DNA is TGTGCCAGTAGTATACGTTCTAGCACAGATACGCAGTATTTT.

The genes are TRBV30 and TRBJ1-3; 7 positions match TRBD1. The CDR3 extends over 16 amino acids. Germline CDR1 reads GTSNPN; CDR2 reads SVGIG (reference sequence). Losses at the gene ends were 5 bases for V and 0 bases for J; bases not matched to a gene: 10. CDR3 residues: CAWATTGASSGNTIYF. In nucleotides, the CDR3 is TGTGCCTGGGCTACTACAGGGGCGAGCTCTGGAAACACCATATATTTT.